This TCR beta chain was documented in a study of blood T cell repertoires in COVID-19. About the research overall: T cells, B-cell-depleted T cells, or PBMCs provided the cDNA or gDNA that served as material.

Seattle researchers signed up patients amid active infection and tracked them longitudinally. As originally analysed: Amplification from reference gene primers served as the basis for estimated nucleated cell counts. TCRdb keeps only in-frame clones here, not all; method: immunoSEQ multiplex PCR. For V, J and clone size, that table is used; D and trimming come from the DNA. The sample shows just under 350,000 clones, about nine tenths of them seen only once. The sample taken for sequencing was peripheral blood. This sequence originates from a woman in her seventies with COVID-19, enrolled during active disease.

CDR3: CASSLGTKGGGGELFF. The CDR3 nucleotides read TGTGCCAGCAGCTTGGGGACTAAAGGGGGAGGCGGGGAGCTGTTTTTT. This chain connects TRBV7-2 to TRBJ2-2; D perhaps matches TRBD2 (7 bases). V lost 3 bases to trimming and J lost 7 bases, with 18 bases between them. Germline values: CDR1 SGHTA, CDR2 FQGNSA. The CDR3 length is 16 residues.